The source of this T cell receptor beta chain is a study of cytomegalovirus exposure and HLA in healthy donors. The study, taken as a whole, reports: Reported results showed that the classifier diagnosed cytomegalovirus status with high specificity and sensitivity.

Clones were read by immunoSEQ multiplex PCR, and TCRdb kept only the in-frame ones, dropping some. The data show about 180,000 clones, 85% seen once. CDR1 and CDR2 (germline): SEHNR, FQNEAQ (reference sequence). Trimming removed 0 bases from V and 5 bases from J, with 9 bases in between. The CDR3 contains 14 residues. As concerns this clone: The antigen is undetermined.

The V and J genes are TRBV7-9 and TRBJ2-3; D remains unclear. The sequence derives from a young man in good health and CMV-seropositive. Specimen: PBMCs. DNA for the CDR3: TGTGCCAGCAGCTTAGCGGTCCGCGGAGATACGCAGTATTTT. Residues: CASSLAVRGDTQYF.